The sequence of this T cell receptor beta chain was determined in a study of blood T cell repertoires in COVID-19. Data came from immunoSEQ multiplex PCR; TCRdb stores just in-frame clones and leaves some out. The sample contains around 390,000 clones, around nine tenths of which appear only once. CDR3 length: 15 amino acids. Germline CDR1 reads SGHNT; CDR2 reads YYREEE (reference sequence). V gave up 0 bases and J gave up 4 bases, with 13 bases separating them. The sequence derives from a woman aged 50 to 60 who had recovered from COVID-19. The chain links TRBV5-4 to TRBJ1-2; D might be TRBD1 (6 bases). The sample taken for sequencing was PBMCs or T cells enriched from blood (not recorded which). CDR3 nucleotide sequence: TGTGCCAGCAGCTTGGGACAGGCCTCACCCTATGGCTACACCTTC. Protein product: CASSLGQASPYGYTF.